Below, 8 T cell receptor beta chains from the same sample are listed, as sequenced in a study of Ad26.COV2.S vaccination and SARS-CoV-2 variants. The treatment denotes: around 19 received Ad26.COV2.S at low or high dose, single or two shots; a few received placebo; per-sample allocation not given. The study sampled participants on day 63 after the first vaccine or placebo injection. The assay was immunoSEQ multiplex PCR, and TCRdb's table has in-frame clones only and misses some. The table includes 200,000 to 300,000 clones, roughly 90% detected once. The specimen was peripheral blood, collected in a trial of Ad26.COV2.S vaccine versus placebo. Receptors were obtained from a person aged 18-60 years who received the Ad26.COV2.S COVID-19 vaccine or a placebo.

The chain is built from TRBV6-5 and TRBJ2-7; D is undetermined. The V gene lost 10 bases and the J gene lost 7 bases, with 11 bases spanning the gap. The CDR3 consists of 10 residues. CDR1 is MNHEY and CDR2 is SVGAGI in the germline V gene. In DNA form, the CDR3 reads TGTGCCACCGCCTTGGGGGAGCAGTACTTC. Its translation: CATALGEQYF.

This sequence joins TRBV7-8 and TRBJ2-5; 7 bases align to TRBD1. Germline CDR1 SGHVS, CDR2 FQNEAQ. The ends lost 5 bases at V and 1 base at J; junction bases unmatched: 7. CDR3 size: 15 residues. The CDR3 reads CASSAASGGQETQYF. DNA for the CDR3: TGTGCCAGCAGCGCCGCCTCAGGGGGCCAAGAGACCCAGTACTTC.

In this sample, this clone turned up once. This chain links TRBV4-2 with TRBJ2-7; D gene uncertain. CDR1 is LGHNA, CDR2 YNFKEQ, per germline. V dropped 3 bases and J dropped 4 bases, with 13 bases sitting between them. This CDR3 contains 14 residues. The CDR3 DNA reads as TGTGCCAGCAGCCAGCAAACAGACGGATACGAGCAGTACTTC. Translating it yields CASSQQTDGYEQYF.

The chain carries TRBV10-1 and TRBJ2-1; unclear D gene. V lost 10 bases and J 4 bases, leaving 11 bases between the germline ends. The germline V gene encodes CDR1 WNHNN and CDR2 SYGVQD (reference sequence). CDR3 length: 12 residues. CDR3 sequence: CAKYQAYNEQFF. CDR3 nucleotides: TGCGCCAAATATCAGGCATACAATGAGCAGTTCTTC.

This rearrangement joins TRBV7-2 to TRBJ2-7; D unresolved. This CDR3 is built from 13 residues. V was trimmed by 0 bases and J by 0 bases, leaving 3 bases between them. Per the germline V gene, CDR1 is SGHTA and CDR2 is FQGNSA. In nucleotides, the CDR3 is TGTGCCAGCAGCTTAGCGAGCTCCTACGAGCAGTACTTC. This codes for CASSLASSYEQYF.

The J gene is TRBJ1-2, the V gene TRBV6-6, with a tentative D call TRBD1 (6 bases). Germline values: CDR1 MNHNY, CDR2 SVGAGI (reference sequence). The CDR3 runs to 14 residues. The V end lost 3 bases, the J end lost 2 bases, and 10 bases lay between the germline ends. Here the CDR3 DNA reads TGTGCCAGCAGTTATAGCAGGGGCAACTATGGCTACACCTTC. It is translated as CASSYSRGNYGYTF.

This chain joins TRBV7-2 and TRBJ1-6, with no clear D. Germline assignment: CDR1 SGHTA and CDR2 FQGNSA. Trimming removed 5 bases from V and 13 bases from J, with 18 bases in between. The CDR3 consists of 14 residues. CDR3 nucleotide sequence: TGTGCCAGCAGCCCCAGCGGGGTCATCGTTCCCCTCCACTTT. Protein sequence: CASSPSGVIVPLHF. Complete variable domain (other parts from reference TRBV7-2 and TRBJ1-6): GAGVSQSPSNKVTEKGKDVELRCDPISGHTALYWYRQSLGQGLEFLIYFQGNSAPDKSGLPSDRFSAERTGGSVSTLTIQRTQQEDSAVYLCASSPSGVIVPLHFGNGTRLTVT.

The gene calls are TRBV19 and TRBJ2-6; 11 bases match TRBD2. Germline assignment: CDR1 LNHDA and CDR2 SQIVND (reference sequence). The junction had 8 bases not matched to a gene; V was cut back by 10 bases and J by 0 bases. The CDR3 has 17 amino acids. The CDR3 region has the DNA TGTGCCACCCTCGGACTAGCGGGCAGCTCTGGGGCCAACGTCCTGACTTTC. Its protein is CATLGLAGSSGANVLTF.